Sequencing of this T cell receptor beta chain was carried out in a study of a mutant IDH1 vaccine in newly diagnosed glioma (TCRdb year 2021). Study-level background: In the chemotherapy-containing groups, vaccination started alongside temozolomide cycles, whereas in patients who had radiotherapy alone it started 4-6 weeks after radiotherapy. The approximately 29 treated patients were approximately 62% male and around 38% female, with a mean age of approximately 40 years. Prior to enrollment, standard therapy consisting of radiotherapy alone, temozolomide alone, or radiochemotherapy with temozolomide had been administered to patients, with the combination being received by most patients. Visit V12 was the week-35 safety follow-up and visit V13 was the week-47 end of study. Peripheral blood was drawn at six visits: V03 (baseline), V05, V07, V10, V12 and V13. Longitudinal TCRB deep sequencing was done for 25 treated patients, wherever samples were available for exploratory analyses. What the authors observed across the whole study: It was noted by the authors that analyses of patient blood samples could not be reproduced owing to sample limitations. Changes in the top peripheral T cell clonotypes picked up by TCRB sequencing did not appear to be linked to pseudoprogression. Across multiple MHC alleles, vaccine-induced immune responses were seen in 85% to 95% of patients. Availability determined which PBMC samples were chosen for TCRB deep sequencing.

Reading the germline V gene gives CDR1 MNHNS and CDR2 SASEGT. V is cut by 0 bases and J by 9 bases, and the space between the germline ends is 8 bases. Reading from cysteine to phenylalanine, the CDR3 counts 12 amino acids. CDR3 DNA only is kept here, 36 bases in frame from base 1. The library was produced with the immunoSEQ multiplex PCR assay. The hsTCRB Kit was used according to the manufacturer's protocol to amplify rearranged TCR beta chain sequences. TCRB libraries were sequenced on an Illumina MiSeq. Processing in the source paper ran as follows. Demultiplexing, trimming and gene mapping were performed with the kit vendor's proprietary platform. This immuneACCESS table, as held by TCRdb, lists in-frame sequences with V and J called but not all clones. Of the missing ones, under half trace to an unresolved V gene in checked studies; the others have no known cause. V and J calls and clone size are as listed in that table; D and trimming were resolved from the DNA. Across this sample there are about 94,000 clones, with approximately 89% seen only once. The ten largest account for over 0.7% of the sample.

Points on this clone: Its antigen is unknown. Base quality data are lacking; no much larger clone is found one base away.

Interpreted using the paper, the time point label stands for: week 47, end of study. Every vaccine dose consisted of 300 ug of a 20-mer mutant IDH1 peptide in Montanide, administered subcutaneously together with topical imiquimod. Patients were given eight vaccinations, in weeks 1, 3, 5, 7, 11, 15, 19 and 23, which matched visits V03 through V10. Donors had newly diagnosed WHO grade 3 or 4 IDH1-mutant astrocytomas with loss of nuclear ATRX. The samples were drawn from NOA16, a multicentre, single-arm, open-label phase I trial in Germany that tested a mutant IDH1 peptide vaccine in humans for the first time. Genomic DNA for TCRB sequencing was extracted from EDTA blood using the DNeasy Blood and Tissue Kit.

The chain is made from TRBV6-1 and TRBJ1-2; the D gene identity is not certain. The receptor was isolated from a woman aged 45 to 65 with glioma. The specimen was PBMCs, collected from a glioma patient whose treatment included an IDH1 peptide vaccine. The sequence in DNA is TGTGCCAGCAGTGAAGCTACCCGCCGCTACACCTTC. Its coded protein is CASSEATRRYTF.